Following are 2 T cell receptor beta chains from one sample sequenced in a study of cytomegalovirus exposure and HLA in healthy donors (dated by TCRdb to 2016 to 2017). Library generation was performed with the immunoSEQ multiplex PCR assay. For the multiplex PCR, a mixture combining 60 forward primers for TCR Vbeta segments and 13 reverse primers for TCR Jbeta segments was used. Not all clones reach the TCRdb copy of this immuneACCESS table, which keeps in-frame sequences only. Checked studies attribute under half of the gap to unresolved V genes and leave the rest unexplained. Within this sample are about 160,000 clones, with 70% to 80% of them counted one time only. The ten largest account for roughly 1.3% of the sample. The material sequenced was PBMCs. The receptors here all came from a woman in her forties or fifties in good health and CMV-seronegative.

V gene TRBV28 combines with J gene TRBJ1-2; D unresolved. This CDR3 has 14 residues. V lost 7 bases and J lost 4, with 16 bases in between. Germline CDR1 is MDHEN and CDR2 is SYDVKM. CDR3 nucleotides: TGTGCCAGCACCTCGGACGGGGATAGCTATGGCTACACCTTC. Its protein is CASTSDGDSYGYTF.

V usage is TRBV15 and J usage is TRBJ2-7; D remains unclear. The CDR3 loop spans 14 amino acids. Between the trimmed V and J ends, which lost 5 bases and 2 bases, there was a span of 13 bases. The germline V gene has CDR1 LNHNV and CDR2 YYDKDF (reference sequence). The CDR3 region has the DNA TGTGCCACCAGCCGAACCGGGTTTGCCTACGAGCAGTACTTC. Translation: CATSRTGFAYEQYF.